A few counts support the clone carrying this T cell receptor (beta chain). The antigen remains undetermined. A much more abundant neighbour one base away suggests this may be a read error. This specimen belongs to a study of tumor-infiltrating lymphocytes in primary liver carcinoma. Scientists recovered RNA and DNA together from approximately 20-30 mg of unsorted bulk tissue. Study results and limitations: Reduced overlap was seen in tumor-adjacent and tumor-blood pairs versus tumor region pairs.

Per germline, CDR1 SNHLY and CDR2 FYNNEI. The V end was cut by 7 bases, the J end by 5 bases, with 8 bases between. There are 12 residues in the CDR3. The input was approximately 500 ng total RNA; TCR beta cDNA was made from it with a constant-region primer. Researchers made the TCR beta libraries by running three nested multiplex PCR rounds with slightly modified ARM-PCR. In the first two PCR rounds, TRBV1-TRBV30 forward primers were paired with a C-beta reverse primer, and each round lasted about 10 cycles. TCRdb used MiXCR to reprocess the multiplex PCR reads, holding one entry per CDR3 protein. The sample consists of 100,000 or so distinct CDR3 sequences, about 63% of them appearing once.

This clonotype was sampled from a woman aged 55-70 years with primary liver carcinoma and hepatitis B virus infection. The chain couples TRBV2 to TRBJ2-2; D gene unclear. Material: liver tumor tissue from sampling region 2. Subset in this sample: tumor region T2, inferior pole. The CDR3 nucleotides read TGTGCCAGCAATGCGGATACCGGGGAGCTGTTTTTT. Translation gives CASNADTGELFF.